These 21 T cell receptor beta chains were sequenced from one sample in a study of blood T cells in healthy people across ages. Sample-barcoded 5' priming and a J-beta primer mix drove a second PCR of about 6 to 12 cycles. One entry per CDR3 protein, called by TCRdb with MiXCR from the 5' RACE reads. Of about 800,000 distinct CDR3 sequences in the sample, nearly 60% were seen once. Material for sequencing was blood. The source is a young man in good health.

V usage is TRBV20-1 and J usage is TRBJ2-4; 7 nucleotides match TRBD1. CDR1 DFQATT and CDR2 SNEGSKA come from the germline V gene (reference sequence). The CDR3 is made up of 13 amino acids. Trimming at V came to 4 bases and at J to 8 bases, leaving 8 bases not matched to a gene. Here the CDR3 DNA reads TGCAGTGCTACCCTGGACAGGATTGACATTCAGTACTTC. It translates to CSATLDRIDIQYF.

This clonotype was seen a single time. At one end the junction does not follow the germline gene, possibly because of a read error. This chain joins TRBV11-2 and TRBJ2-1; TRBD2 aligns across 10 bases. Germline V gene lookup returns CDR1 SGHAT and CDR2 FQNNGV. The CDR3 runs 17 residues. CDR3 residues: CASSLDLAGARYNVQFF. The CDR3 coding sequence is TGTGCCAGCAGCTTAGATCTAGCGGGAGCGCGCTACAATGTGCAGTTCTTC. Combining the CDR3 with reference TRBV11-2 and TRBJ2-1 gives the whole variable domain EAGVAQSPRYKIIEKRQSVAFWCNPISGHATLYWYQQILGQGPKLLIQFQNNGVVDDSQLPKDRFSAERLKGVDSTLKIQPAKLEDSAVYLCASSLDLAGARYNVQFFGPGTRLTVL.

The V call is TRBV5-1, the J call TRBJ2-1; TRBD2 agrees at 9 bases. The CDR3 runs 16 residues. Unmatched junction bases numbered 10, after V lost 1 base and J lost 8 bases. Germline CDR1 and CDR2: SGHRS and YFSETQ. This CDR3 reads CASSLRIAGVSHEQFF. The CDR3 DNA sequence: TGCGCCAGCAGCTTGAGGATAGCGGGAGTAAGCCATGAGCAGTTCTTC. The full variable domain, in which reference TRBV5-1 and TRBJ2-1 provide the parts outside the CDR3, is KAGVTQTPRYLIKTRGQQVTLSCSPISGHRSVSWYQQTPGQGLQFLFEYFSETQRNKGNFPGRFSGRQFSNSRSEMNVSTLELGDSALYLCASSLRIAGVSHEQFFGPGTRLTVL.

The chain couples TRBV6-5 to TRBJ2-6; D is ambiguous. CDR1 and CDR2 from the germline V gene are MNHEY and SVGAGI. This CDR3 is 17 amino acids long. V lost 4 bases, J lost 2 bases, and 15 bases lay in between. CDR3 region: CASSSRLTVTGANVLTF. The DNA of the CDR3 is TGTGCCAGCAGTTCCCGCCTGACGGTAACTGGGGCCAACGTCCTGACTTTC.

The genes are TRBV15 and TRBJ2-1, with unresolved D. The length of the CDR3 is 11 residues. Trimming pared 3 bases from V and 7 bases from J, leaving 4 bases between. The V gene's germline CDR1 is LNHNV and CDR2 YYDKDF (reference sequence). CDR3 amino acids: CATSSLNEQFF. Here the CDR3 DNA reads TGTGCCACCAGCAGCTTAAATGAGCAGTTCTTC.

This clonotype was counted a few times. The chain carries TRBV29-1 and TRBJ2-5; 8 nucleotides agree with TRBD1. V lost 7 bases, J lost 1 base, and 2 bases stayed unmatched. Germline V gene lookup returns CDR1 SQVTM and CDR2 ANQGSEA. There are 12 residues in the CDR3. As DNA, the CDR3 is TGCAGCGCAGGACAGGGCCAAGAGACCCAGTACTTC. It encodes CSAGQGQETQYF. Full variable domain (rest looked up from reference TRBV29-1 and TRBJ2-5): SAVISQKPSRDICQRGTSLTIQCQVDSQVTMMFWYRQQPGQSLTLIATANQGSEATYESGFVIDKFPISRPNLTFSTLTVSNMSPEDSSIYLCSAGQGQETQYFGPGTRLLVL.

The chain joins TRBV2 to TRBJ1-2; 7 nucleotides line up with TRBD1. V trimming: 3 bases; J trimming: 11 bases; junction bases outside the gene matches: 18. The CDR3 length is 16 residues. CDR1 and CDR2 from the germline V gene are SNHLY and FYNNEI. DNA of the CDR3: TGTGCCAGCAGTGAGGGAGAGGGACAGTGGAATTGGGCTTACACCTTC. Its protein is CASSEGEGQWNWAYTF.

The chain recombines TRBV5-1 with TRBJ2-1; perhaps TRBD1 as D (5 bases). Germline V gene sequence: CDR1 SGHRS, CDR2 YFSETQ. The CDR3 is made up of 16 amino acids. Deletions cut 0 bases from V and 10 bases from J, with 20 bases between. CDR3 loop: CASSLVGTGSQGEQFF. CDR3 nucleotides: TGCGCCAGCAGCTTGGTAGGTACAGGTTCTCAGGGAGAGCAGTTCTTC.

This clonotype has a count of ten or more. The chain has TRBV7-2 and TRBJ2-1; the match to TRBD2 covers 7 bases. V shed 2 bases and J 7 bases; nucleotides not matched to a gene: 8. The CDR3 contains 15 residues. Germline-derived CDR1 and CDR2 are SGHTA and FQGNSA. CDR3 DNA: TGTGCCAGCAGCTTAAACCGGCTAGCGGCTAATGAGCAGTTCTTC. Translating it yields CASSLNRLAANEQFF.

The sample holds many counts of this clonotype. The chain uses TRBV20-1 and TRBJ2-3, with TRBD2 matching 9 bases. The length of the CDR3 is 15 residues. CDR1 and CDR2 (germline): DFQATT, SNEGSKA (reference sequence). V gave up 4 bases and J gave up 7 bases; unmatched junction bases: 12. CDR3 coding DNA: TGCAGTGCTAACCTAGCGGGGACAAACCTATATACGCAGTATTTT. It translates to CSANLAGTNLYTQYF.

The rearrangement uses TRBV4-2 and TRBJ2-7; no definite D call. Looked up from germline, CDR1 is LGHNA and CDR2 is YNFKEQ. The CDR3 extends over 13 amino acids. The V end was cut by 0 bases, the J end by 4 bases, with 7 bases between. Written as DNA, the CDR3 is TGTGCCAGCAGCCAAGAAATAGGGTACGAGCAGTACTTC. As protein: CASSQEIGYEQYF.

The V and J genes are TRBV9 and TRBJ2-1; D is possibly TRBD2 (6 bases). Between the trimmed V and J ends, which lost 3 bases and 5 bases, there was a span of 15 bases. The CDR3 totals 15 residues. The germline V gene encodes CDR1 SGDLS and CDR2 YYNGEE. The CDR3, as DNA: TGTGCCAGCAGCGCGAGCGGAGGGGACCACAATGAGCAGTTCTTC. Translating gives CASSASGGDHNEQFF. The full variable domain, rest sourced from reference TRBV9 and TRBJ2-1, is DSGVTQTPKHLITATGQRVTLRCSPRSGDLSVYWYQQSLDQGLQFLIQYYNGEERAKGNILERFSAQQFPDLHSELNLSSLELGDSALYFCASSASGGDHNEQFFGPGTRLTVL.

The chain carries TRBV21-1 and TRBJ2-3. TRBV21-1 is a listed pseudogene. The CDR3 consists of 18 residues. CDR3 bases: TGTGCCAGCAGCAAAGACCAGTGCCTAGCGGTGCTCACAGATACGCAGTATTTT. Encoded protein: CASSKDQCLAVLTDTQYF.

This clonotype was seen a few times. The V call is TRBV7-2, the J call TRBJ2-1; D perhaps matches TRBD1 (5 bases). V lost 2 bases, J lost 1 base, and 9 bases lay in between. This CDR3 contains 15 residues. Germline CDR1 SGHTA, CDR2 FQGNSA. CDR3 coding DNA: TGTGCCAGCAGCTTACTAGGGGTTTCCTACAATGAGCAGTTCTTC. Its translation is CASSLLGVSYNEQFF.

The chain carries TRBV12-3 or TRBV12-4 and TRBJ2-3, with TRBD2 identical over 7 bases. Losses at the gene ends were 2 bases for V and 2 bases for J; bases not matched to a gene: 1. CDR3 length: 14 residues. The DNA of the CDR3 is TGTGCCAGCAGTTTAAGCGGGACCACAGATACGCAGTATTTT. Translation gives CASSLSGTTDTQYF.

V is TRBV18 and J is TRBJ2-7; D gene unclear. Deletions cut 6 bases from V and 3 bases from J, with 15 bases between. The CDR3 is 14 residues long. Germline V gene sequence: CDR1 KGHSH, CDR2 LQKENI. DNA of the CDR3: TGTGCCAGCTCGCACAGACCCAATTACTACGAGCAGTACTTC. Translated: CASSHRPNYYEQYF.

The genes are TRBV25-1 and TRBJ1-4; TRBD1 might be the D (5 bases). The V gene's germline CDR1 is MGHDK and CDR2 SYGVNS. The CDR3 has 16 residues. V lost 4 bases and J lost 2, with 14 bases in between. The CDR3: CASSAPVGRTNEKLFF. The CDR3 DNA is TGTGCCAGCAGTGCCCCGGTGGGGCGGACTAATGAAAAACTGTTTTTT.

This clonotype is a singleton in its sample. This sequence joins TRBV6-5 and TRBJ1-1; unclear D gene. Germline V CDR1 and CDR2: MNHEY, SVGAGI. Deletions cut 3 bases from V and 1 base from J, with 6 bases between. The CDR3 is 13 amino acids. The CDR3 sequence is CASSYWTNTEAFF. The CDR3 nucleotides read TGTGCCAGCAGTTATTGGACGAACACTGAAGCTTTCTTT.

The V gene is TRBV7-2, the J gene TRBJ2-3, with a tentative D call TRBD2 (6 bases). Germline CDR1 reads SGHTA; CDR2 reads FQGNSA. Trimming cost V 5 bases and J 6 bases, with 18 bases left between them. There are 15 residues in the CDR3. As DNA, the CDR3 is TGTGCCAGCAGCGTCAACCTAGCGTCCAAGGATACGCAGTATTTT. Its translation: CASSVNLASKDTQYF.

The V and J genes are TRBV30 and TRBJ1-6, with D possibly matching TRBD1 (5 bases). Trimming removed 1 base at V and 10 bases at J, with 8 bases between. CDR3 length equals 12 residues. From germline, CDR1 is GTSNPN and CDR2 SVGIG (reference sequence). The CDR3 DNA is TGTGCCTGGAGTGGGGACTCCTCACCCCTCCACTTT. Protein: CAWSGDSSPLHF.

This clonotype was counted once. This rearrangement joins TRBV20-1 to TRBJ2-4; D gene uncertain. The DNA end lines up better with TRBJ2-7; the J call may be wrong. The germline gives CDR1 DFQATT, CDR2 SNEGSKA (reference sequence). This CDR3 has 13 residues. The CDR3 is CSARLGPYYEQYF. CDR3 DNA: TGCAGTGCTAGGCTAGGGCCCTACTACGAGCAGTACTTC.